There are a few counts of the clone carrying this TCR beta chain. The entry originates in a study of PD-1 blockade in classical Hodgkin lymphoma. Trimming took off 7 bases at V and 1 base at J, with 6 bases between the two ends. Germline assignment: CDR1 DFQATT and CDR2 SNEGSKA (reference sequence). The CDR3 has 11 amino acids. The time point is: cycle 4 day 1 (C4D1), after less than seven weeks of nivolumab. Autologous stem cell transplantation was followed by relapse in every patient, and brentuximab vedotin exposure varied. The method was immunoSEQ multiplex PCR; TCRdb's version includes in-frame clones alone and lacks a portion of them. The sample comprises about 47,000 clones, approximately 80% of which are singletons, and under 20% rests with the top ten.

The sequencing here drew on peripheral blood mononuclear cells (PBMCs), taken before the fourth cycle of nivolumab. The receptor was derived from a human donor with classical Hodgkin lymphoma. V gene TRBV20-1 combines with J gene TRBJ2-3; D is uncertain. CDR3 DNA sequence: TGCAGTGGACGGGGCACAGATACGCAGTATTTT. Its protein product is CSGRGTDTQYF.